The 12 T cell receptor beta chains below all came from one sample that was sequenced in a study of neurological immune-mediated disorders. TCRdb passed the 5' RACE reads through MiXCR, listing each CDR3 protein once. The table includes roughly 59,000 distinct CDR3 sequences, over 5% detected once. Specimen: PBMCs. The receptors derive from a human donor with multiple sclerosis. The donor label of this sample is uncertain.

Concerning this clonotype itself: This could be a read error, since a much larger clone is one nucleotide away. This chain uses TRBV5-1 with TRBJ2-7; tentative D call: TRBD2 (5 bases). Germline CDR1 is SGHRS and CDR2 is YFSETQ. Trimming cost V 2 bases and J 5 bases, with 14 bases left between them. The CDR3 totals 14 residues. The CDR3 sequence: CASSFTEGVDEQYF. The DNA of the CDR3 is TGCGCCAGCAGCTTCACAGAGGGCGTCGACGAGCAGTACTTC.

The table lists this clonotype with many counts. The V gene is TRBV5-1, the J gene TRBJ2-1; D unclear. This CDR3 comprises 12 residues. Trimming left V 0 bases short and J 5 bases short, with 3 bases between. The germline CDR1 and CDR2 sequences are SGHRS and YFSETQ. The CDR3 spells CASSLEDNEQFF. CDR3 nucleotides: TGCGCCAGCAGCTTGGAGGACAATGAGCAGTTCTTC.

This clonotype has ten or more counts. The chain links TRBV5-1 to TRBJ1-2, with 10 bases that match TRBD1. Trimming took 4 bases from V and 8 from J; bases not matched to a gene: 11. The CDR3 has 15 residues. Germline V lookup: CDR1 SGHRS, CDR2 YFSETQ. The CDR3 DNA follows: TGCGCCAGCAGCATCGCCGGGACAGGGGCAGGGGGCTACACCTTC. The encoded protein is CASSIAGTGAGGYTF.

This clonotype was observed many times. The V and J genes are TRBV7-8 and TRBJ2-3; D is possibly TRBD2 (6 bases). Trimming pared 5 bases from V and 0 bases from J, leaving 15 bases between. Germline-derived CDR1 and CDR2 are SGHVS and FQNEAQ. This CDR3 comprises 16 residues. The CDR3 sequence is CASSTWAGTSTDTQYF. The CDR3, as DNA: TGTGCCAGCAGCACTTGGGCGGGGACTAGCACAGATACGCAGTATTTT.

This clonotype was seen only a few times. V is TRBV18 and J is TRBJ1-1, with D hard to call. Germline CDR1 is KGHSH and CDR2 is LQKENI. Trimming stripped 4 bases from V and 1 base from J, with 13 bases between. The length of the CDR3 is 15 residues. The CDR3 sequence is CASSLREGGNTEAFF. The CDR3 DNA reads as TGTGCCAGCTCACTAAGGGAGGGTGGGAACACTGAAGCTTTCTTT.

This clonotype was detected ten times or more. The chain combines TRBV5-4 with TRBJ2-1; 8 bases are shared with TRBD2. Per the germline V gene, CDR1 is SGHNT and CDR2 is YYREEE (reference sequence). CDR3 size: 15 residues. After removal of 2 bases from V and 4 bases from J, the junction contained 5 bases not matched to a gene. The CDR3 sequence: CASSFPSGRYNEQFF. CDR3 nucleotides: TGTGCCAGCAGCTTCCCTAGCGGGCGGTACAATGAGCAGTTCTTC.

This clonotype was seen many times. This sequence joins TRBV3-1 and TRBJ1-1; no reliable D call. With 3 bases removed from V and 1 base from J, the gap between germline ends came to 12 bases. The germline CDR1 and CDR2 sequences are LGHDT and YNNKEL (reference sequence). CDR3 length: 15 amino acids. CDR3 amino acids: CASSQLVSPNTEAFF. CDR3 DNA sequence: TGTGCCAGCAGCCAGTTGGTGAGTCCGAACACTGAAGCTTTCTTT.

This clonotype appeared many times. The chain employs TRBV20-1 and TRBJ2-1; D is perhaps TRBD1 or TRBD2 (5 bases each). V gave up 5 bases and J gave up 10 bases, with 18 bases separating them. There are 13 residues in the CDR3. Germline CDR1 DFQATT, CDR2 SNEGSKA (reference sequence). CDR3 sequence (DNA): TGCAGTGCTGAGCGTGGTGGGACCGCCGAGCAGTTCTTC. It yields the protein CSAERGGTAEQFF.

Many counts were recorded for this clonotype. The rearrangement joins TRBV5-6 to TRBJ2-2; TRBD1 matches at 7 bases. Germline CDR1 SGHDT, CDR2 YYEEEE. The trim removed 0 bases at V and 1 base at J, leaving 0 bases unmatched. The CDR3 consists of 15 residues. CDR3 nucleotides: TGTGCCAGCAGCTTGGGGACAGGGAACACCGGGGAGCTGTTTTTT. Amino acids: CASSLGTGNTGELFF.

There are many counts of this clonotype. The chain recombines TRBV20-1 with TRBJ2-3; TRBD2 aligns across 9 bases. This CDR3 is built from 19 residues. The trim removed 3 bases at V and 2 bases at J, leaving 18 bases unmatched. Germline values: CDR1 DFQATT, CDR2 SNEGSKA (reference sequence). CDR3 DNA sequence: TGCAGTGCTAGTTGGGCTAGCGGGACCCTCCATAGTTACACAGATACGCAGTATTTT. The encoded protein is CSASWASGTLHSYTDTQYF.

Ten or more counts support this clonotype. The chain couples TRBV5-1 to TRBJ2-7; 11 nucleotides match TRBD1. Trimming at V came to 0 bases and at J to 2 bases, leaving 7 bases not matched to a gene. The CDR3 runs to 17 residues. Germline CDR1 is SGHRS and CDR2 is YFSETQ. The CDR3 here is CASSLGTGGYVPYEQYF. As DNA, the CDR3 is TGCGCCAGCAGCTTGGGGACAGGGGGCTACGTCCCCTACGAGCAGTACTTC.

This clonotype was seen at least ten times. This rearrangement joins TRBV7-9 to TRBJ2-7, with no clear D. Germline CDR1 and CDR2: SEHNR and FQNEAQ (reference sequence). The V end was cut by 1 base, the J end by 1 base, with 11 bases between. The CDR3 covers 15 residues. The CDR3 protein is CASSLGPLGSYEQYF. The CDR3 nucleotides read TGTGCCAGCAGCTTAGGTCCTTTGGGGTCCTACGAGCAGTACTTC.